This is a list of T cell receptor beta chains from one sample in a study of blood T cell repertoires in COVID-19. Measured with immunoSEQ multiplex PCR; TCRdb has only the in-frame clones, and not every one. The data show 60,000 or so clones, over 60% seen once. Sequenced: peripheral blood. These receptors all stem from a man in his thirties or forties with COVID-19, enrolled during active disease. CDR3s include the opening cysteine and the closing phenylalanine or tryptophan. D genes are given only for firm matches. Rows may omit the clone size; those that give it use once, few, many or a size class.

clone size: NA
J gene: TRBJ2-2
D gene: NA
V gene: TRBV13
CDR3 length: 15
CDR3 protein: CASSPKEVSVGELFF
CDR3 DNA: TGTGCCAGCAGCCCAAAAGAGGTTTCTGTCGGGGAGCTGTTTTTT

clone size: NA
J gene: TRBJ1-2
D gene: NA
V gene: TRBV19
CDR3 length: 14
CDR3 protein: CASSIQGSLMGYTF
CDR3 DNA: TGTGCCAGTAGTATCCAGGGATCTCTCATGGGCTACACCTTC

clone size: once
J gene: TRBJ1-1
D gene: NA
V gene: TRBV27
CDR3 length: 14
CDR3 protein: CASSRGGVDTEAFF
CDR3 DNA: TGTGCCAGCAGTCGAGGAGGGGTCGACACTGAAGCTTTCTTT

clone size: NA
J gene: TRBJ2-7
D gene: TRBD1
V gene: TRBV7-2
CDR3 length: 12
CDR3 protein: CASSPDRAEQYF
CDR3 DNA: TGTGCCAGCAGTCCGGACAGGGCCGAGCAGTACTTC

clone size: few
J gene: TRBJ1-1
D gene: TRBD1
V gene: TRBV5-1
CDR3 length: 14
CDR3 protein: CASSLQTGGTEAFF
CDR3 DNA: TGCGCCAGCAGCTTACAGACAGGGGGAACTGAAGCTTTCTTT

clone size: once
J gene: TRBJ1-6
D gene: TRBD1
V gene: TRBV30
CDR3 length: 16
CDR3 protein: CAWRSGGTGGQSPLHF
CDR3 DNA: TGTGCCTGGAGGTCCGGAGGGACAGGGGGACAGTCACCCCTCCACTTT

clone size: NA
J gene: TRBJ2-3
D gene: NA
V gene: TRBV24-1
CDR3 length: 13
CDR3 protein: CATSPGAKGTQYF
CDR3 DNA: TGTGCCACCAGTCCTGGGGCTAAGGGTACGCAGTATTTT

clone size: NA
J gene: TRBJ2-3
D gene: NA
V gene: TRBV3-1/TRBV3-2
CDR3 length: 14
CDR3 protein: CASSLFPGADTQYF
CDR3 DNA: TGTGCCAGCAGCCTATTTCCAGGGGCAGATACGCAGTATTTT

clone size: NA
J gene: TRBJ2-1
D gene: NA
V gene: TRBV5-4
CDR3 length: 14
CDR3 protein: CASSSQGGHNEQFF
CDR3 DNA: TGTGCCAGCAGCTCCCAGGGGGGACACAATGAGCAGTTCTTC

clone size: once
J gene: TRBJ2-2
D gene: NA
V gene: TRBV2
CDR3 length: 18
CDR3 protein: CASSEYLAGAGEGGELFF
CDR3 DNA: TGTGCCAGCAGTGAATACCTCGCGGGGGCGGGGGAGGGCGGGGAGCTGTTTTTT

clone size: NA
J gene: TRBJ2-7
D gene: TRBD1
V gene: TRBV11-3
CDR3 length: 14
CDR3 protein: CASSSPGQVREQYF
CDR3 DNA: TGTGCCAGCAGCTCTCCGGGACAGGTTCGGGAGCAGTACTTC

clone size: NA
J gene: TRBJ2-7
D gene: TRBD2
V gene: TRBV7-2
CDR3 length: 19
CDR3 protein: CASSLNGMTSGSSSYEQYF
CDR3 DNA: TGTGCCAGCAGCTTAAACGGGATGACTAGCGGGTCCAGCTCCTACGAGCAGTACTTC

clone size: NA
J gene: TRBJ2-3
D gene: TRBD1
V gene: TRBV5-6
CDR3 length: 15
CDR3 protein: CASSLGSRGQDTQYF
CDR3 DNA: TGTGCCAGCAGCTTGGGGTCCAGGGGGCAAGATACGCAGTATTTT

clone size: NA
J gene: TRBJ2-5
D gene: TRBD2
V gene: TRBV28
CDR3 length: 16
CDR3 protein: CASSLWLAGFQETQYF
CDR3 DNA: TGTGCCAGCAGTTTATGGCTAGCGGGTTTCCAAGAGACCCAGTACTTC

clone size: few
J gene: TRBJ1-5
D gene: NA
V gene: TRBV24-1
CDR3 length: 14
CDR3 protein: CATSDVGGNQPQHF
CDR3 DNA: TGTGCCACCAGTGATGTAGGAGGAAATCAGCCCCAGCATTTT

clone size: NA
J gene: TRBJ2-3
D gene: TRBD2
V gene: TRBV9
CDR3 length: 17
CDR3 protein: CASSSGLAGASSDTQYF
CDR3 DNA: TGTGCCAGCAGCTCTGGCCTAGCGGGGGCCTCCTCAGATACGCAGTATTTT

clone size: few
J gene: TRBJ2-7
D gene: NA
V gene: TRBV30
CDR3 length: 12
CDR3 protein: CAWSGQNYEQYF
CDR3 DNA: TGTGCCTGGAGTGGACAGAACTACGAGCAGTACTTC

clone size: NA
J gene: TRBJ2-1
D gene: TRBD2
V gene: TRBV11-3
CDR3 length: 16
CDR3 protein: CASSLAAGGLYNEQFF
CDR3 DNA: TGTGCCAGCAGCTTAGCGGCGGGAGGTCTATACAATGAGCAGTTCTTC

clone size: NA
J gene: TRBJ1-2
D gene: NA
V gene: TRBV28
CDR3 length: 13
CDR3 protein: CASSFRGGYGYTF
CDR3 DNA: TGTGCCAGCAGTTTTCGGGGTGGCTATGGCTACACCTTC

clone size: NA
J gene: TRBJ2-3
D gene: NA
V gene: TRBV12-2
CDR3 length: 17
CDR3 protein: CASRHGTSGRRTDTQYF
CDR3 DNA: TGTGCAAGTCGCCATGGGACTAGCGGGAGACGCACAGATACGCAGTATTTT

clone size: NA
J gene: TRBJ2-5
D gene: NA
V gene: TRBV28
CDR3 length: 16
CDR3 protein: CASSGRNQGWQETQYF
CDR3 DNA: TGTGCCAGCAGTGGGAGAAACCAAGGGTGGCAAGAGACCCAGTACTTC

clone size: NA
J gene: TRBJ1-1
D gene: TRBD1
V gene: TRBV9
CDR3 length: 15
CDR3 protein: CASSATGGVNTEAFF
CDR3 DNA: TGTGCCAGCAGCGCCACAGGGGGGGTAAACACTGAGGCTTTCTTT

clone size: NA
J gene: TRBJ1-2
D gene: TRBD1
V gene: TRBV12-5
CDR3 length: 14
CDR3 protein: CASAPGRGDHGYTF
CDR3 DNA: TGTGCTAGTGCCCCGGGCAGGGGGGACCATGGCTACACCTTC

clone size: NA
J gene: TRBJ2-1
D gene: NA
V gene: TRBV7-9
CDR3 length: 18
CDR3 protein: CASSFWLGSTGRHNEQFF
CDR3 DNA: TGTGCCAGCAGCTTCTGGTTAGGCTCAACAGGGAGACACAATGAGCAGTTCTTC

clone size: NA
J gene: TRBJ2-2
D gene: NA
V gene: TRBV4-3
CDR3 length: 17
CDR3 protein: CASSQVLDSTNTGELFF
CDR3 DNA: TGCGCCAGCAGCCAAGTCCTTGACAGCACGAACACCGGGGAGCTGTTTTTT

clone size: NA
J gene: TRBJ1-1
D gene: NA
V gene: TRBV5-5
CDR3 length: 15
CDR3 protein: CASSLVVFMNTEAFF
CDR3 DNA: TGTGCCAGCAGCTTGGTCGTGTTTATGAACACTGAAGCTTTCTTT

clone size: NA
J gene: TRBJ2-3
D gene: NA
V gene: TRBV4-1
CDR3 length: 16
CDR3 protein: CASSQVMVASTDTQYF
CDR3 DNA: TGCGCCAGCAGCCAAGTCATGGTAGCTAGCACAGATACGCAGTATTTT

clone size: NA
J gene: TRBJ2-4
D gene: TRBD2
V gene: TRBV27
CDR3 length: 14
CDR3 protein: CASSFSREGNIQYF
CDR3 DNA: TGTGCCAGCAGTTTTTCGCGGGAGGGGAACATTCAGTACTTC

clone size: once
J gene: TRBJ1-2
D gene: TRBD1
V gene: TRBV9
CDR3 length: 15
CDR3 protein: CASSGGTGLNYGYTF
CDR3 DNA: TGTGCCAGCAGCGGGGGGACAGGCCTGAACTATGGCTACACCTTC

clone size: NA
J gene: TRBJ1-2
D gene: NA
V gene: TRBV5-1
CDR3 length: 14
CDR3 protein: CASSQDSTNYGYTF
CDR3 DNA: TGCGCCAGCAGCCAGGACAGTACTAACTATGGCTACACCTTC

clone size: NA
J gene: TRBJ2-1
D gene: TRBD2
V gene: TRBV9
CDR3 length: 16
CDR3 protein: CASSVGSSGSGNEQFF
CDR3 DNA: TGTGCCAGCAGCGTAGGATCGAGCGGGAGTGGGAATGAGCAGTTCTTC

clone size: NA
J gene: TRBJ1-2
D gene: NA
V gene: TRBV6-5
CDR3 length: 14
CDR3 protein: CASSPAAGNYGYTF
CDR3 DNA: TGTGCCAGCAGTCCTGCAGCCGGGAACTATGGCTACACCTTC

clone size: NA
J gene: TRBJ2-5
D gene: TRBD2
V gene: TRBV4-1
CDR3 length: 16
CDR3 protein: CASSQEGAGNQETQYF
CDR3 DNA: TGCGCCAGCAGCCAAGAGGGAGCGGGGAACCAAGAGACCCAGTACTTC

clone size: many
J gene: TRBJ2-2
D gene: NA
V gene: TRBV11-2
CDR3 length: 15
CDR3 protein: CASSSITSEAGELFF
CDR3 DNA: TGTGCCAGCAGCTCTATTACATCAGAGGCCGGGGAGCTGTTTTTT

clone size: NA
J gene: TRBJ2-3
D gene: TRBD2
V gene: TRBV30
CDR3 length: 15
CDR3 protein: CAWNKAGGPPDTQYF
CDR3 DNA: TGTGCCTGGAATAAAGCGGGAGGGCCTCCAGATACGCAGTATTTT

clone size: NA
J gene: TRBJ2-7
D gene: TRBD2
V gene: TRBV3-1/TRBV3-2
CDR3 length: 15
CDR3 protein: CASSPVSGSIYEQYF
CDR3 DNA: TGTGCCAGCAGCCCAGTCAGCGGGAGCATCTACGAGCAGTACTTC

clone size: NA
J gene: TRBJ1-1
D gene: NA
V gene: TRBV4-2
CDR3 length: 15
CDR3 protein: CASSQDGGSGTEAFF
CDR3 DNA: TGTGCCAGCAGCCAAGACGGGGGGTCGGGCACTGAAGCTTTCTTT

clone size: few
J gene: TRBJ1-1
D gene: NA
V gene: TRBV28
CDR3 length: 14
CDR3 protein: CASRGGTMNTEAFF
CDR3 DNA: TGTGCCAGCAGGGGAGGGACTATGAACACTGAAGCTTTCTTT

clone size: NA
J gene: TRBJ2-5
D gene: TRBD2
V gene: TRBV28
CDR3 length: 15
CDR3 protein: CATSLAGGVQETQYF
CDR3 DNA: TGTGCCACCTCTTTAGCGGGGGGGGTCCAAGAGACCCAGTACTTC

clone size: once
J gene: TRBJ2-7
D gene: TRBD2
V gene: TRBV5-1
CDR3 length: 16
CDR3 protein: CASSSTLAGDSYEQYF
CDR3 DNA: TGCGCCAGCAGCTCGACTCTAGCGGGTGACTCCTACGAGCAGTACTTC

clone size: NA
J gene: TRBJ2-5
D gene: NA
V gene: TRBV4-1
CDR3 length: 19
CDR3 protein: CASSQEIGETGGVRETQYF
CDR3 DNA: TGCGCCAGCAGCCAAGAAATTGGGGAAACGGGGGGCGTGAGGGAGACCCAGTACTTC

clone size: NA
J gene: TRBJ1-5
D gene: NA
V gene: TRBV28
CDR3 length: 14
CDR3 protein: CASRNRAGNQPQHF
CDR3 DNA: TGTGCCAGCAGAAACAGGGCTGGCAATCAGCCCCAGCATTTT

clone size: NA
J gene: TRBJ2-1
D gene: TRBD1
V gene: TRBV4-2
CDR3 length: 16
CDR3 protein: CASSQENRGHGDEQFF
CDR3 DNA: TGTGCCAGCAGCCAAGAGAACAGGGGGCATGGGGATGAGCAGTTCTTC

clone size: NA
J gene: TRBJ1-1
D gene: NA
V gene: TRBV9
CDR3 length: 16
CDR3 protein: CASSPQQGFMNTEAFF
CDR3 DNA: TGTGCCAGCAGCCCACAGCAGGGCTTCATGAACACTGAAGCTTTCTTT

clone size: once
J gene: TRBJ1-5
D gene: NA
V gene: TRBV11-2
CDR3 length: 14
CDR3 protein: CASSFTGIGQPQHF
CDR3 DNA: TGTGCCAGCAGCTTTACAGGGATAGGTCAGCCCCAGCATTTT

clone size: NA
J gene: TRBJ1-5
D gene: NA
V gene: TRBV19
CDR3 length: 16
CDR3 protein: CASSSETGRSNQPQHF
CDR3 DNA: TGTGCCAGTAGTTCCGAAACAGGGCGAAGCAATCAGCCCCAGCATTTT

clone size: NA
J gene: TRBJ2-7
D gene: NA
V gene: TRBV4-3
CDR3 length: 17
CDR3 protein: CASSQGTVPGLPYEQYF
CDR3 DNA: TGCGCCAGCAGCCAAGGGACAGTCCCAGGCCTCCCGTACGAGCAGTACTTC

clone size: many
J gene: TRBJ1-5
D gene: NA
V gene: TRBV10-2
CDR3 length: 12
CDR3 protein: CASGQPNQPQHF
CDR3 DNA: TGCGCCAGTGGACAGCCCAATCAGCCCCAGCATTTT

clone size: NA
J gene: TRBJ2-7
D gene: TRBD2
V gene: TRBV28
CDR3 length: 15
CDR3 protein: CASSFLAGGPYEQYF
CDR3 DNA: TGTGCCAGCAGTTTCCTTGCGGGAGGGCCCTACGAGCAGTACTTC

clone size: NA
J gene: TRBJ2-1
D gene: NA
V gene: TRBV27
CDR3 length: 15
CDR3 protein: CASSLNGGIYNEQFF
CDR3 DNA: TGTGCCAGCAGTCTCAACGGGGGAATCTACAATGAGCAGTTCTTC

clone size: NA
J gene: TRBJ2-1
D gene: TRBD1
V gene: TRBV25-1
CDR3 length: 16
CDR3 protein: CASSGRFGTGYNEQFF
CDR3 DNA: TGTGCCAGCAGTGGTAGATTTGGGACAGGTTACAATGAGCAGTTCTTC

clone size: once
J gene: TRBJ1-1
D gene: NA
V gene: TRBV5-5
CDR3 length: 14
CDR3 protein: CASSPTVMNTEAFF
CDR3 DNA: TGTGCCAGCAGCCCGACTGTTATGAACACTGAAGCTTTCTTT

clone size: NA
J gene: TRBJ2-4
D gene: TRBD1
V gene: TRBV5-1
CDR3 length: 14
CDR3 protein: CASSLRQGENIQYF
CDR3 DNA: TGCGCCAGCAGCTTACGACAGGGGGAAAACATTCAGTACTTC

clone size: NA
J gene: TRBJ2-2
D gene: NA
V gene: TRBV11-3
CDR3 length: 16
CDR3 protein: CASSLGGTGEGGELFF
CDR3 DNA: TGTGCCAGCAGCTTGGGGGGTACGGGAGAAGGCGGGGAGCTGTTTTTT

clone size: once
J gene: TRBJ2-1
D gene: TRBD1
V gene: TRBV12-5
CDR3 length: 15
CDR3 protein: CASGLYRGSYNEQFF
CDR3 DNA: TGTGCTAGTGGTCTCTACAGGGGTTCTTACAATGAGCAGTTCTTC

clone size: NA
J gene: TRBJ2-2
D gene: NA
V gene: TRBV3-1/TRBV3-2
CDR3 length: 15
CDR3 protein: CASSQGSRYTGELFF
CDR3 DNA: TGTGCCAGCAGCCAGGGTAGCCGTTACACCGGGGAGCTGTTTTTT

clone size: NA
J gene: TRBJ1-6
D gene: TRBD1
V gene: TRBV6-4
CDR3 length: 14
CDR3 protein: CASSDGTGGSPLHF
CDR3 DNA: TGTGCCAGCAGTGACGGGACAGGGGGTTCACCCCTCCACTTT